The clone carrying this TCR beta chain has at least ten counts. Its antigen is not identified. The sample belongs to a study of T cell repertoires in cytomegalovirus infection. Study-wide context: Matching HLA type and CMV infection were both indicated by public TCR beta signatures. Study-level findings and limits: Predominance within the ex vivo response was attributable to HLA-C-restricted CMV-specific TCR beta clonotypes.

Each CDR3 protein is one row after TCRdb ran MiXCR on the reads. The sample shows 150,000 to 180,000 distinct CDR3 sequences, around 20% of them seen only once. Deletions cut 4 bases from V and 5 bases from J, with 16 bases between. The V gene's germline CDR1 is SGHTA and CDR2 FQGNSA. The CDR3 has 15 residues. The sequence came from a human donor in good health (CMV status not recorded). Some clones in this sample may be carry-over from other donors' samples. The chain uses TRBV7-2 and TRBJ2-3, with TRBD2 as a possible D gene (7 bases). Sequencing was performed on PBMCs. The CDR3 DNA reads TGTGCCAGCAGCTCCCTCGGGGGGCGCTTAGATACGCAGTATTTT. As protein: CASSSLGGRLDTQYF.